The 32 T cell receptor beta chains in this list originate from one sample, sequenced in a study of shared clonotypes between healthy human individuals (dated by TCRdb to 2018 to 2020). The protocol used for the library was the immunoSEQ multiplex PCR assay. Not all clones reach the TCRdb copy of this immuneACCESS table, which keeps in-frame sequences only. Checked studies attribute under half of the gap to unresolved V genes and leave the rest unexplained. In this sample the table shows millions of clones, about 92% of which occur a single time. The ten largest clonotypes hold 0.35% to 0.5% of the sample. The sequenced sample was naive CD4+ T cells from PBMCs. The label giving this sample's cell subset or site can be read as: CD45RA+ positively selected. These receptors all come from a man younger than 35 in good health. Some clones in this sample may be carry-over from other donors' samples.

The gene calls are TRBV11-3 and TRBJ1-1; D may be TRBD1 (5 bases). Germline V gives CDR1 SGHNT, CDR2 YENEEA. Trimming took off 5 bases at V and 6 bases at J, with 22 bases between the two ends. The CDR3 totals 16 residues. CDR3 nucleotides: TGTGCCAGCAGCCCCGGAACTTGGGGCAGTTCGTCTGAAGCTTTCTTT. Its protein is CASSPGTWGSSSEAFF.

This clone was seen a handful of times. V gene TRBV6-1 combines with J gene TRBJ1-1, with a weak D call TRBD1 (5 bases). The CDR3 has 13 residues. Per the germline V gene, CDR1 is MNHNS and CDR2 is SASEGT. V was pared by 4 bases and J by 4 bases, with 10 bases between. In DNA, the CDR3 is TGTGCCAGCAGTGTTCGACAGTTCACTGAAGCTTTCTTT. Translation gives CASSVRQFTEAFF.

This clone has only one observation. The chain combines TRBV5-1 with TRBJ2-5; 7 nucleotides align to TRBD1. The trim removed 4 bases at V and 5 bases at J, leaving 14 bases unmatched. This CDR3 contains 16 residues. Germline lookup yields CDR1 SGHRS and CDR2 YFSETQ. CDR3 amino acids: CASSPQSQGPLETQYF. CDR3 DNA sequence: TGCGCCAGCAGCCCCCAATCACAGGGGCCCCTGGAGACCCAGTACTTC.

The chain is built from TRBV7-9 and TRBJ2-5; 10 bases agree with TRBD1. The V segment lost 5 bases and the J segment 5 bases; nucleotides outside the gene matches: 11. The CDR3 spans 16 residues. Germline V CDR1 and CDR2: SEHNR, FQNEAQ (reference sequence). The CDR3 DNA reads as TGTGCCAGCAGCCTCGCCGGGACAGGGGATTCCGAGACCCAGTACTTC. Translating gives CASSLAGTGDSETQYF.

The rearrangement uses TRBV11-2 and TRBJ2-1; TRBD2 matches 8 bases. This CDR3 is 14 amino acids long. Germline CDR1 SGHAT, CDR2 FQNNGV. The J segment lost 4 bases and the V segment lost 7 bases, leaving 6 bases of the junction unmatched. Here the CDR3 reads CASIEAGGYNEQFF. Written as DNA, the CDR3 is TGTGCCAGCATCGAGGCGGGAGGATACAATGAGCAGTTCTTC.

This clone was seen more than once but under ten times. The chain uses TRBV5-1 and TRBJ1-2; D is undetermined. Deletions cut 3 bases from V and 4 bases from J, with 7 bases between. Germline V gene sequence: CDR1 SGHRS, CDR2 YFSETQ. CDR3 length: 12 amino acids. The CDR3 reads CASSYWAYGYTF. DNA of the CDR3: TGCGCCAGCAGCTATTGGGCCTATGGCTACACCTTC.

The V gene is TRBV6-6, the J gene TRBJ1-2, with 8 positions matching TRBD1. The V gene's germline CDR1 is MNHNY and CDR2 SVGAGI (reference sequence). This CDR3 region has 12 residues. Trimming cost V 6 bases and J 8 bases; bases outside gene matches: 5. The CDR3 DNA is TGTGCCAGCAGCGGACAGGGCTACGGCTACACCTTC. Residues: CASSGQGYGYTF.

V usage is TRBV19 and J usage is TRBJ2-2, with D perhaps matching TRBD1 (6 bases). Germline V lookup: CDR1 LNHDA, CDR2 SQIVND (reference sequence). The CDR3 is 14 residues long. V dropped 7 bases and J dropped 4 bases, with 13 bases sitting between them. In nucleotides, the CDR3 is TGTGCCAGTAATCTCGGACAGACCACCGGGGAGCTGTTTTTT. This gives the protein CASNLGQTTGELFF.

This chain's CDR3 is CASSIPYGEAFF. The CDR3 DNA follows: TGTGCCAGTAGTATCCCCTATGGAGAAGCTTTCTTT. The rearrangement uses TRBV19 and TRBJ1-1; D is unresolved. Germline V lookup: CDR1 LNHDA, CDR2 SQIVND (reference sequence). Trimming pared 3 bases from V and 8 bases from J, leaving 10 bases between. The CDR3 runs to 12 residues.

The count of this clone is one. The chain links TRBV5-5 to TRBJ2-7; 11 positions match TRBD1. From germline, CDR1 is SGHKS and CDR2 YYEKEE (reference sequence). V dropped 0 bases and J dropped 6; count of bases not matched to a gene: 8. CDR3 length equals 16 residues. The CDR3 here is CASSLGPRGQGGEQYF. The DNA for the CDR3 is TGTGCCAGCAGCTTGGGACCCCGGGGACAGGGGGGCGAGCAGTACTTC.

A remark on this clone: This CDR3 is also generated by other DNA sequences in the sample. The chain combines TRBV28 with TRBJ1-2; no reliable D call. Trimming removed 6 bases from V and 0 bases from J, with 2 bases in between. The CDR3 covers 11 residues. The germline CDR1 and CDR2 sequences are MDHEN and SYDVKM. Written as DNA, the CDR3 is TGTGCCAGCAGCCCTAACTATGGCTACACCTTC. Protein product: CASSPNYGYTF.

The rearrangement links TRBV19 to TRBJ1-2; possibly TRBD1 for D (5 bases). V was shortened by 7 bases and J by 5 bases, with 17 bases between the two germline ends. The CDR3 contains 14 residues. The germline V gene encodes CDR1 LNHDA and CDR2 SQIVND (reference sequence). As DNA, the CDR3 is TGTGCCAGTAAAGAAGGACGGGGCGGGTATGGCTACACCTTC. Translated, it gives CASKEGRGGYGYTF.

This sequence joins TRBV7-3 and TRBJ2-3, with TRBD1 matching 8 bases. This CDR3 has 14 residues. After removal of 5 bases from V and 5 bases from J, the junction contained 6 bases not matched to a gene. The germline gives CDR1 SGHTA, CDR2 FQGTGA. CDR3 bases: TGTGCCAGCAGCCAGGACAGGGAGAGAGATACGCAGTATTTT. This translates into CASSQDRERDTQYF.

The chain recombines TRBV7-3 with TRBJ2-3; 9 bases fit TRBD2. The CDR3 loop spans 16 amino acids. The J segment lost 1 base and the V segment lost 2 bases, leaving 4 bases of the junction unmatched. CDR1 SGHTA and CDR2 FQGTGA come from the germline V gene. The CDR3 sequence is CASSLPGGGGTDTQYF. CDR3 DNA sequence: TGTGCCAGCAGCTTACCCGGCGGGGGGGGCACAGATACGCAGTATTTT.

As for this clone: Other DNA variants within this sample encode the same CDR3. The chain is built from TRBV9 and TRBJ2-5; 7 nucleotides agree with TRBD2. CDR1 is SGDLS and CDR2 is YYNGEE in the germline V gene. Trimming took 0 bases from V and 1 from J; bases not matched to a gene: 3. The CDR3 totals 15 residues. The CDR3 region is CASSVAPSGQETQYF. CDR3 nucleotide sequence: TGTGCCAGCAGCGTAGCGCCTAGCGGCCAAGAGACCCAGTACTTC.

The chain combines TRBV19 with TRBJ1-2; D remains unclear. The CDR3 has 14 amino acids. V lost 3 bases and J 2 bases, leaving 10 bases between the germline ends. Germline-derived CDR1 and CDR2 are LNHDA and SQIVND (reference sequence). CDR3 loop: CASSILGLNYGYTF. In DNA form, the CDR3 reads TGTGCCAGTAGTATCTTGGGCCTCAACTATGGCTACACCTTC.

The rearrangement links TRBV11-1 to TRBJ2-5; D remains unclear. The ends were cut back, 2 bases at V and 0 bases at J, with 7 bases in the middle. The germline V gene encodes CDR1 SGHAT and CDR2 FQDESV (reference sequence). The CDR3 is 14 residues long. The CDR3 DNA is TGTGCCAGCAGCTTAAGAACGTACCAAGAGACCCAGTACTTC. This codes for CASSLRTYQETQYF.

The chain recombines TRBV28 with TRBJ1-2, with a tentative D call TRBD1 (5 bases). V was shortened by 5 bases and J by 7 bases, with 17 bases between the two germline ends. This CDR3 comprises 14 residues. Germline CDR1 reads MDHEN; CDR2 reads SYDVKM. Written as DNA, the CDR3 is TGTGCCAGCAGTCTCGCGGGCAGGGACTCTGGCTACACCTTC. Protein: CASSLAGRDSGYTF.

V and J are TRBV11-1 and TRBJ2-1; TRBD1 or TRBD2 may be the D gene (5 bases each). The germline V and J ends were trimmed by 4 bases and 9 bases, with 25 bases remaining between them. The CDR3 spans 17 residues. Germline CDR1 and CDR2: SGHAT and FQDESV (reference sequence). In nucleotides, the CDR3 is TGTGCCAGCAGCTCCCGGCCCGGGACCCCCCAGCGAGGTGAGCAGTTCTTC. This sequence encodes CASSSRPGTPQRGEQFF.

The genes are TRBV19 and TRBJ1-1, with TRBD1 as a possible D gene (6 bases). This CDR3 contains 14 residues. The germline gives CDR1 LNHDA, CDR2 SQIVND (reference sequence). Deletions cut 7 bases from V and 3 bases from J, with 15 bases between. CDR3 region: CASMRGFAYTEAFF. CDR3 DNA: TGTGCCAGTATGAGGGGGTTTGCGTACACTGAAGCTTTCTTT.

CDR3 nucleotide sequence: TGTGCCAGCAGCTTAGGAGGTCGGCTAGCGGGAAGCCCCTTCGGAGAGACCCAGTACTTC. Translating it yields CASSLGGRLAGSPFGETQYF. This sequence joins TRBV13 and TRBJ2-5, with 9 bases fitting TRBD2. The CDR3 is made up of 20 amino acids. Germline V gene lookup returns CDR1 PRHDT and CDR2 FYEKMQ (reference sequence). After removal of 0 bases from V and 4 bases from J, the junction contained 18 bases not matched to a gene.

The genes are TRBV25-1 and TRBJ1-6; D call uncertain. Germline-derived CDR1 and CDR2 are MGHDK and SYGVNS. V was pared by 7 bases and J by 7 bases, with 23 bases between. This CDR3 has 17 amino acids. In DNA, the CDR3 is TGTGCCAGCACTGAGGGAGGGCGGGGAAGTAGGAATTCACCCCTCCACTTT. Residues: CASTEGGRGSRNSPLHF.

A remark on this clone: This same CDR3 is encoded by further DNA sequences in the sample. This CDR3 is CASSRDQQETQYF. CDR3 DNA sequence: TGTGCCAGCTCACGGGACCAACAAGAGACCCAGTACTTC. The chain has TRBV18 and TRBJ2-5, with D tentatively TRBD1 or TRBD2 (5 bases each). V dropped 4 bases and J dropped 2 bases, with 8 bases sitting between them. This CDR3 region has 13 residues. CDR1 KGHSH and CDR2 LQKENI come from the germline V gene.

The chain uses TRBV28 and TRBJ1-3; D may be TRBD1 (6 bases). The germline V gene has CDR1 MDHEN and CDR2 SYDVKM. Trimming stripped 8 bases from V and 4 bases from J, with 15 bases between. The CDR3 runs 14 residues. Here the CDR3 DNA reads TGTGCCAGCCTTAACAGGGCAGGGGGAAACACCATATATTTT. Encoded protein: CASLNRAGGNTIYF.

The rearrangement links TRBV6-5 to TRBJ2-7; D is undetermined. The CDR3 covers 14 residues. With 5 bases removed from V and 3 bases from J, the gap between germline ends came to 14 bases. Germline loops: CDR1 MNHEY, CDR2 SVGAGI. CDR3 sequence (DNA): TGTGCCAGCAGTGACGTTGGACGGAACTACGAGCAGTACTTC. Residues: CASSDVGRNYEQYF.

V usage is TRBV2 and J usage is TRBJ2-1, with D perhaps TRBD1 (5 bases). V was shortened by 4 bases and J by 4 bases, with 17 bases between the two germline ends. This CDR3 region has 16 residues. CDR1 is SNHLY, CDR2 FYNNEI, per germline. CDR3 residues: CASSVGASDLYNEQFF. In nucleotides, the CDR3 is TGTGCCAGCAGTGTAGGGGCCTCGGATTTATACAATGAGCAGTTCTTC.

This clone was observed a handful of times. V and J are TRBV4-1 and TRBJ2-7; 12 bases align to TRBD2. Germline CDR1 reads MGHRA; CDR2 reads YSYEKL. With V trimmed by 3 bases and J by 6 bases, 6 bases remained unmatched. The CDR3 has 15 amino acids. Here the CDR3 DNA reads TGCGCCAGCAGCCACGGACTAGCGGGGCCCCGCGAGCAGTACTTC. This encodes CASSHGLAGPREQYF.

The V gene is TRBV27, the J gene TRBJ2-7; D call uncertain. CDR3 length: 12 amino acids. Germline CDR1 MNHEY, CDR2 SMNVEV (reference sequence). V lost 5 bases and J lost 6, with 11 bases in between. The CDR3 DNA reads as TGTGCCAGCAGTCGACTGGCTGGCGAGCAGTACTTC. This translates into CASSRLAGEQYF.

The chain couples TRBV7-9 to TRBJ2-7; 15 bases match TRBD2. Germline CDR1 reads SEHNR; CDR2 reads FQNEAQ (reference sequence). This CDR3 contains 18 residues. J gave up 5 bases and V 5 bases, and 13 bases lay outside the gene matches. The CDR3 nucleotides read TGTGCCAGCAGCCCGGGACTAGCGGGAGGCCTTCTGTCTGACGAGCAGTACTTC. Protein: CASSPGLAGGLLSDEQYF.

The rearrangement joins TRBV5-6 to TRBJ2-1; TRBD2 is a possible D gene (6 bases). Per germline, CDR1 SGHDT and CDR2 YYEEEE. This CDR3 is 13 amino acids long. V lost 4 bases and J lost 8, with 13 bases in between. CDR3 sequence (DNA): TGTGCCAGCAGCGTGGACACGGGAGATGAGCAGTTCTTC. This codes for CASSVDTGDEQFF.

This sequence joins TRBV29-1 and TRBJ1-2, with 9 positions matching TRBD1. Trimming removed 6 bases from V and 1 base from J; junction bases left unmatched: 15. Germline V lookup: CDR1 SQVTM, CDR2 ANQGSEA. The CDR3 contains 17 residues. For the CDR3, the DNA is TGCAGCGTGTTTTTTACCCCGGGACAGGGTCTTAACTATGGCTACACCTTC. It yields the protein CSVFFTPGQGLNYGYTF.

CDR3 amino acids: CASSFGRPWGTQYF. For the CDR3, the DNA is TGTGCCAGCAGCTTCGGCAGGCCGTGGGGTACGCAGTATTTT. The V and J genes are TRBV11-2 and TRBJ2-3; D gene unclear. The CDR3 contains 14 residues. Deletions cut 3 bases from V and 8 bases from J, with 15 bases between. The germline CDR1 and CDR2 sequences are SGHAT and FQNNGV. Filled out from reference TRBV11-2 and TRBJ2-3, the complete variable domain reads EAGVAQSPRYKIIEKRQSVAFWCNPISGHATLYWYQQILGQGPKLLIQFQNNGVVDDSQLPKDRFSAERLKGVDSTLKIQPAKLEDSAVYLCASSFGRPWGTQYFGPGTRLTVL.